This entry is about one TCR beta chain. This sample is drawn from a study of OX40 agonist ivuxolimab in advanced cancers. Study-wide background: Patients assigned to dose escalation were diagnosed with hepatocellular carcinoma, melanoma, renal cell or head and neck cancer.

Clones were read by immunoSEQ multiplex PCR, and TCRdb kept only the in-frame ones, dropping some. The table shows 60,000 to 100,000 clones, with around 93% occurring only once. The V and J ends lost 5 bases and 5 bases respectively, with 16 bases between them. Germline V gene data show CDR1 as SGHTA and CDR2 as FQGNSA. The CDR3 is 15 amino acids. The TCR originated in an adult with an advanced solid tumor such as melanoma, head and neck, liver or kidney cancer. V gene TRBV7-2 combines with J gene TRBJ2-1; a weak D match, TRBD1 (6 bases). The specimen was CD4+ or CD8+ T cells sorted from blood, collected in a trial of the OX40 agonist ivuxolimab. The CDR3 spells CASSVQGDGNNEQFF. The CDR3 DNA follows: TGTGCCAGCAGCGTACAGGGCGACGGGAACAATGAGCAGTTCTTC.